A selection of T cell receptor beta chains follows, all from one sample in a study of blood T cell repertoires in COVID-19. Here immunoSEQ multiplex PCR was the method, and the copy in TCRdb shows in-frame clones only, minus some. The sample has about 260,000 clones, 70% to 85% seen once; the top ten hold about 2%. The sample was peripheral blood. The receptors originated from a woman older than 75 with acute or convalescent COVID-19. Both conserved end residues are part of each CDR3. A D gene is named only where the DNA matches it firmly. For some rows the clone size is stated as once, few or many, or as a class when expanded; others skip it.

abundance: NA; j_gene: TRBJ1-4; v_gene: TRBV7-9; d_gene: TRBD1; CDR3aa: CASSFWTGSEKLFF; CDR3nt: TGTGCCAGCAGCTTTTGGACAGGGAGTGAAAAACTGTTTTTT
abundance: NA; j_gene: TRBJ2-2; v_gene: TRBV24-1; d_gene: TRBD2; CDR3aa: CATSGAVAGGLNTGELFF; CDR3nt: TGTGCCACCAGTGGGGCCGTAGCGGGGGGTCTAAACACCGGGGAGCTGTTTTTT
abundance: NA; j_gene: TRBJ1-2; v_gene: TRBV6-2/TRBV6-3; d_gene: NA; CDR3aa: CASSYDSHYGYTF; CDR3nt: TGTGCCAGCAGTTACGACAGTCACTATGGCTACACCTTC
abundance: few; j_gene: TRBJ2-7; v_gene: TRBV5-4; d_gene: NA; CDR3aa: CASSLAGGSYEQYF; CDR3nt: TGTGCCAGCAGCTTGGCAGGAGGGTCATACGAGCAGTACTTC
abundance: once; j_gene: TRBJ2-3; v_gene: TRBV7-6; d_gene: TRBD2; CDR3aa: CASSPARVPGRNTQYF; CDR3nt: TGTGCCAGCAGCCCAGCTCGAGTCCCCGGGAGGAATACGCAGTATTTT
abundance: NA; j_gene: TRBJ2-7; v_gene: TRBV6-1; d_gene: NA; CDR3aa: CASSEGSRVPYEQYF; CDR3nt: TGTGCCAGCAGTGAGGGTAGTCGGGTGCCCTACGAGCAGTACTTC
abundance: NA; j_gene: TRBJ2-6; v_gene: TRBV2; d_gene: NA; CDR3aa: CASSEQDSGANVLTF; CDR3nt: TGTGCCAGCAGTGAGCAGGACTCTGGGGCCAACGTCCTGACTTTC
abundance: NA; j_gene: TRBJ2-7; v_gene: TRBV6-5; d_gene: TRBD1; CDR3aa: CASSSGHGQGDEQYF; CDR3nt: TGTGCCAGCAGCTCCGGTCACGGACAGGGGGACGAGCAGTACTTC
abundance: NA; j_gene: TRBJ1-5; v_gene: TRBV15; d_gene: NA; CDR3aa: CATSRSGGHLNQPQHF; CDR3nt: TGTGCCACCAGCAGGAGCGGGGGACACCTCAATCAGCCCCAGCATTTT
abundance: NA; j_gene: TRBJ2-5; v_gene: TRBV5-1; d_gene: TRBD1; CDR3aa: CASSLASGTGSPQYF; CDR3nt: TGCGCCAGCAGCTTGGCCTCCGGGACAGGCTCGCCCCAGTACTTC
abundance: once; j_gene: TRBJ1-6; v_gene: TRBV28; d_gene: NA; CDR3aa: CASSRQMRNSPLHF; CDR3nt: TGTGCCAGCAGCCGGCAGATGCGGAATTCACCCCTCCACTTT
abundance: few; j_gene: TRBJ1-4; v_gene: TRBV7-9; d_gene: NA; CDR3aa: CASSPPEGPGWSTNEKLFF; CDR3nt: TGTGCCAGCAGCCCACCGGAGGGGCCAGGGTGGTCAACTAATGAAAAACTGTTTTTT
abundance: once; j_gene: TRBJ2-7; v_gene: TRBV15; d_gene: NA; CDR3aa: CATSRDLRDSYEQYF; CDR3nt: TGTGCCACCAGCAGAGATCTTCGGGATTCCTACGAGCAGTACTTC
abundance: NA; j_gene: TRBJ1-4; v_gene: TRBV7-2; d_gene: NA; CDR3aa: CASSLGGGGNEKLFF; CDR3nt: TGTGCCAGCAGCTTAGGTGGTGGGGGGAATGAAAAACTGTTTTTT
abundance: NA; j_gene: TRBJ1-1; v_gene: TRBV6-5; d_gene: NA; CDR3aa: CASSRQISMNTEAFF; CDR3nt: TGTGCCAGCAGCCGACAGATATCAATGAACACTGAAGCTTTCTTT
abundance: NA; j_gene: TRBJ2-3; v_gene: TRBV7-2; d_gene: NA; CDR3aa: CASSSRGHGAIKDF; CDR3nt: TGTGCCAGCAGCTCCAGGGGCCATGGGGCTATCAAGGATTTT
abundance: few; j_gene: TRBJ1-1; v_gene: TRBV12-5; d_gene: NA; CDR3aa: CASGPGGLNTEAFF; CDR3nt: TGTGCTAGTGGCCCTGGGGGGTTGAACACTGAAGCTTTCTTT
abundance: NA; j_gene: TRBJ2-5; v_gene: TRBV6-1; d_gene: TRBD2; CDR3aa: CASSDQPGTSGQETQYF; CDR3nt: TGTGCCAGCAGTGACCAACCTGGGACTAGCGGGCAAGAGACCCAGTACTTC
abundance: NA; j_gene: TRBJ2-1; v_gene: TRBV5-1; d_gene: TRBD2; CDR3aa: CASSFIAAGGRNEQFF; CDR3nt: TGCGCCAGCAGCTTTATCGCGGCGGGAGGTCGAAATGAGCAGTTCTTC
abundance: once; j_gene: TRBJ2-5; v_gene: TRBV30; d_gene: NA; CDR3aa: CAWSADRRKQTQYF; CDR3nt: TGTGCCTGGAGTGCAGACAGGCGTAAGCAGACCCAGTACTTC
abundance: NA; j_gene: TRBJ2-7; v_gene: TRBV9; d_gene: NA; CDR3aa: CASSAGTSTSEQYF; CDR3nt: TGTGCCAGCAGCGCCGGGACATCAACCAGCGAGCAGTACTTC
abundance: NA; j_gene: TRBJ2-3; v_gene: TRBV7-9; d_gene: NA; CDR3aa: CASSLGSGYAVEGADTQYF; CDR3nt: TGTGCCAGCAGCTTAGGCAGCGGTTATGCCGTCGAGGGCGCAGATACGCAGTATTTT
abundance: few; j_gene: TRBJ2-3; v_gene: TRBV7-3; d_gene: TRBD1; CDR3aa: CASSLRDGQGGDTQYF; CDR3nt: TGTGCCAGCAGCTTAAGGGATGGACAGGGGGGTGATACGCAGTATTTT
abundance: once; j_gene: TRBJ2-5; v_gene: TRBV4-3; d_gene: TRBD1; CDR3aa: CASSQETGTALGETQYF; CDR3nt: TGCGCCAGCAGCCAAGAGACAGGGACAGCCCTAGGGGAGACCCAGTACTTC
abundance: NA; j_gene: TRBJ2-7; v_gene: TRBV9; d_gene: NA; CDR3aa: CASSPRGASGTYEQYF; CDR3nt: TGTGCCAGCAGCCCCAGGGGAGCCAGTGGCACCTACGAGCAGTACTTC
abundance: once; j_gene: TRBJ2-1; v_gene: TRBV27; d_gene: TRBD2; CDR3aa: CASSQTSGRADEQFF; CDR3nt: TGTGCCAGCAGTCAGACTAGCGGGAGAGCGGATGAGCAGTTCTTC
abundance: once; j_gene: TRBJ2-3; v_gene: TRBV28; d_gene: NA; CDR3aa: CASNSGTDTQYF; CDR3nt: TGTGCCAGCAATAGCGGCACAGATACGCAGTATTTT
abundance: NA; j_gene: TRBJ2-3; v_gene: TRBV7-9; d_gene: TRBD2; CDR3aa: CASSFSGGADTQYF; CDR3nt: TGTGCCAGCAGCTTTTCGGGAGGTGCAGATACGCAGTATTTT
abundance: NA; j_gene: TRBJ2-1; v_gene: TRBV27; d_gene: NA; CDR3aa: CASTPSRGSFSEQFF; CDR3nt: TGTGCCAGCACTCCCAGCAGGGGTTCCTTCAGTGAGCAGTTCTTC
abundance: NA; j_gene: TRBJ1-2; v_gene: TRBV4-2; d_gene: NA; CDR3aa: CASSQDFGQTSRYGYTF; CDR3nt: TGTGCCAGCAGCCAAGATTTCGGACAGACCTCTAGGTATGGCTACACCTTC
abundance: NA; j_gene: TRBJ1-1; v_gene: TRBV4-1; d_gene: TRBD1; CDR3aa: CASSQPGTGGTEAFF; CDR3nt: TGCGCCAGCAGCCAACCCGGGACAGGGGGGACTGAAGCTTTCTTT
abundance: NA; j_gene: TRBJ2-7; v_gene: TRBV11-3; d_gene: TRBD2; CDR3aa: CASSFGTSVHEQYF; CDR3nt: TGTGCCAGCAGCTTCGGGACTAGTGTCCACGAGCAGTACTTC
abundance: NA; j_gene: TRBJ2-1; v_gene: TRBV7-2; d_gene: TRBD1; CDR3aa: CASGSGRGLVYNEQFF; CDR3nt: TGTGCCAGCGGATCCGGCAGGGGGTTAGTCTACAATGAGCAGTTCTTC
abundance: few; j_gene: TRBJ2-5; v_gene: TRBV27; d_gene: TRBD2; CDR3aa: CASSLSWASGLETQYF; CDR3nt: TGTGCCAGCAGTTTATCATGGGCTAGCGGTTTGGAGACCCAGTACTTC
abundance: NA; j_gene: TRBJ1-5; v_gene: TRBV19; d_gene: TRBD1; CDR3aa: CASSDTGGWRYQPQHF; CDR3nt: TGTGCCAGTAGTGATACAGGGGGCTGGCGATATCAGCCCCAGCATTTT
abundance: few; j_gene: TRBJ1-2; v_gene: TRBV6-5; d_gene: TRBD1; CDR3aa: CASRPTGYHGYTF; CDR3nt: TGTGCCAGCAGACCGACAGGGTATCATGGCTACACCTTC
abundance: NA; j_gene: TRBJ2-1; v_gene: TRBV7-3; d_gene: NA; CDR3aa: CASSLFTRNNEQFF; CDR3nt: TGTGCCAGCAGCTTATTTACTAGAAACAATGAGCAGTTCTTC